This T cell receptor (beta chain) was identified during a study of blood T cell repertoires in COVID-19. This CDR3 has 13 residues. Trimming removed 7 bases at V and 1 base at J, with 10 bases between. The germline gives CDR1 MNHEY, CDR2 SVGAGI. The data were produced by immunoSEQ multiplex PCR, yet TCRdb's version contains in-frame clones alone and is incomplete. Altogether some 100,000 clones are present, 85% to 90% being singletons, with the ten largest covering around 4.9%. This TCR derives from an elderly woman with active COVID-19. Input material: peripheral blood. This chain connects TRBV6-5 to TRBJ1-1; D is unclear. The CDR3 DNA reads TGTGCCAGCATCTTTAGGAGGAACACTGAAGCTTTCTTT. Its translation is CASIFRRNTEAFF.